The 22 T cell receptor beta chains listed next were all sequenced from one sample in a study of glioma-infiltrating T cells after dendritic cell vaccination. Time point meaning: after dendritic cell vaccination, including at tumor progression/relapse. The data were produced by immunoSEQ multiplex PCR, yet TCRdb's version contains in-frame clones alone and is incomplete. The repertoire holds some 78,000 clones, with about 85% as singletons. Sequencing used blood, obtained after dendritic cell vaccination. The receptor set was obtained from a human donor with glioblastoma.

This chain connects TRBV4-2 to TRBJ2-3; perhaps TRBD2 as D (6 bases). The germline V and J ends were trimmed by 1 base and 4 bases, with 15 bases remaining between them. The CDR3 has 16 residues. Germline-derived CDR1 and CDR2 are LGHNA and YNFKEQ. The CDR3 sequence: CASSQVREMAADTQYF. The CDR3 DNA sequence: TGTGCCAGCAGCCAAGTCCGGGAGATGGCTGCAGATACGCAGTATTTT.

This chain links TRBV19 with TRBJ2-7; TRBD1 aligns across 9 bases. Germline CDR1 reads LNHDA; CDR2 reads SQIVND (reference sequence). The CDR3 is 13 amino acids. J lost 6 bases, V lost 6 bases, and 6 bases had no gene match. The CDR3 spells CASSDRGTLEQYF. The CDR3 coding sequence is TGTGCCAGTAGCGACAGGGGGACCCTCGAGCAGTACTTC.

The V gene is TRBV29-1, the J gene TRBJ2-1; 11 bases map to TRBD2. J was trimmed by 7 bases and V by 4 bases; bases with no gene match: 9. The CDR3 runs to 15 residues. CDR1 and CDR2 (germline): SQVTM, ANQGSEA. The CDR3 DNA follows: TGCAGCGTTGTCGGGGGTAGCGGGAGGGGTAATGAGCAGTTCTTC. Its protein is CSVVGGSGRGNEQFF.

This clone was seen just once. The V gene is TRBV4-3, the J gene TRBJ2-7, with 7 bases aligning to TRBD1. This CDR3 has 14 amino acids. The J segment lost 3 bases and the V segment lost 2 bases, leaving 4 bases of the junction unmatched. Germline V gene data show CDR1 as LGHNA and CDR2 as YSLEER. CDR3 coding DNA: TGCGCCAGCAGCCAATGGGGACAGAGCTACGAGCAGTACTTC. The encoded protein is CASSQWGQSYEQYF.

This clone was counted between two and nine times. The same CDR3 can be traced to other DNA sequences in this sample. The chain combines TRBV5-1 with TRBJ2-7; D is unresolved. The CDR3 length is 14 residues. V lost 0 bases and J 2 bases, leaving 9 bases between the germline ends. Germline V lookup: CDR1 SGHRS, CDR2 YFSETQ. The CDR3 region has the DNA TGCGCCAGCAGCTTGGTAGTAGCCCCCTACGAGCAGTACTTC. Amino acid sequence: CASSLVVAPYEQYF. Together with reference TRBV5-1 and TRBJ2-7, the CDR3 gives the full variable domain: KAGVTQTPRYLIKTRGQQVTLSCSPISGHRSVSWYQQTPGQGLQFLFEYFSETQRNKGNFPGRFSGRQFSNSRSEMNVSTLELGDSALYLCASSLVVAPYEQYFGPGTRLTVT.

Only one count was recorded for this clone. CDR3 nucleotide sequence: TGTGCCAGCAGCAAAGAGGGGACAGGGCTACCAAACTATGGCTACACCTTC. It is translated as CASSKEGTGLPNYGYTF. The rearrangement joins TRBV21-1 to TRBJ1-2; the listed D gene, TRBD1, was not tested against the DNA. TRBV21-1 counts as a pseudogene. The length of the CDR3 is 17 residues.

The chain joins TRBV6-1 to TRBJ2-5, with 7 bases matching TRBD1. The CDR3 contains 15 residues. Germline V gene lookup returns CDR1 MNHNS and CDR2 SASEGT. V gave up 6 bases and J gave up 2 bases; unmatched junction bases: 9. The CDR3 coding sequence is TGTGCCAGCAGAATGGGACAGCGGACTCAAGAGACCCAGTACTTC. Protein product: CASRMGQRTQETQYF.

The rearrangement links TRBV10-3 to TRBJ1-5; D uncertain. Trimming stripped 0 bases from V and 0 bases from J, with 9 bases between. The CDR3 totals 16 residues. Germline CDR1 reads ENHRY; CDR2 reads SYGVKD. CDR3: CAISESGRDSNQPQHF. The CDR3 DNA follows: TGTGCCATCAGTGAGTCTGGGAGGGATAGCAATCAGCCCCAGCATTTT.

V is TRBV13 and J is TRBJ2-7; maybe TRBD1 (5 bases). The CDR3 is made up of 14 amino acids. V was shortened by 0 bases and J by 2 bases, with 8 bases between the two germline ends. Germline loops: CDR1 PRHDT, CDR2 FYEKMQ (reference sequence). As DNA, the CDR3 is TGTGCCAGCAGCTTAGGCCAGGGCGCCTACGAGCAGTACTTC. It yields the protein CASSLGQGAYEQYF.

This chain links TRBV7-9 with TRBJ2-7; D uncertain. CDR3 size: 16 residues. V dropped 1 base and J dropped 4 bases, with 17 bases sitting between them. In germline, CDR1 is SEHNR, CDR2 FQNEAQ (reference sequence). The CDR3 sequence is CASSLGQAGSTYEQYF. The CDR3 DNA is TGTGCCAGCAGCTTAGGTCAGGCAGGATCTACATACGAGCAGTACTTC.

The V gene is TRBV4-1, the J gene TRBJ1-2, with no clear D. The CDR3 is 14 amino acids. Trimming removed 5 bases from V and 0 bases from J, with 10 bases in between. Germline V gene sequence: CDR1 MGHRA, CDR2 YSYEKL. The CDR3 here is CASSNSEANYGYTF. In nucleotides, the CDR3 is TGCGCCAGCAGCAACAGTGAAGCTAACTATGGCTACACCTTC.

The chain is built from TRBV11-3 and TRBJ2-5, with 7 bases fitting TRBD2. J gave up 7 bases and V 2 bases, and 7 bases lay outside the gene matches. In germline, CDR1 is SGHNT, CDR2 YENEEA. The CDR3 consists of 14 residues. DNA for the CDR3: TGTGCCAGCAGCTTACAAGGAGTAGCGGGGACCCAGTACTTC. Translating it yields CASSLQGVAGTQYF.

This sequence joins TRBV28 and TRBJ1-2, with 7 bases fitting TRBD1. Germline loops: CDR1 MDHEN, CDR2 SYDVKM. The CDR3 runs to 14 residues. J was trimmed by 3 bases and V by 5 bases; bases with no gene match: 6. The CDR3 DNA is TGTGCCAGCAGTCGTCGGACAGGATACTATGGCTACACCTTC. Its protein product is CASSRRTGYYGYTF.

The chain couples TRBV6-1 to TRBJ2-7; unclear D gene. Germline V gene sequence: CDR1 MNHNS, CDR2 SASEGT. This CDR3 comprises 14 residues. The ends were cut back, 2 bases at V and 2 bases at J, with 10 bases in the middle. The CDR3 nucleotides are TGTGCCAGCAGTGAAACCATAGAGGCCTACGAGCAGTACTTC. It codes for CASSETIEAYEQYF.

V gene TRBV6-5 combines with J gene TRBJ2-3; D possibly corresponds to TRBD2 (6 bases). The CDR3 covers 15 residues. The germline gives CDR1 MNHEY, CDR2 SVGAGI. V shed 7 bases and J shed 4 bases, with 18 bases lying between them. The CDR3 bases are TGTGCCAGCATACCACACGGGGGTGGCGCAGATACGCAGTATTTT. It is translated as CASIPHGGGADTQYF.

The rearrangement joins TRBV7-2 to TRBJ1-6, with a possible D match to TRBD1 (6 bases). The length of the CDR3 is 14 residues. V lost 5 bases, J lost 10 bases, and 15 bases lay in between. From germline, CDR1 is SGHTA and CDR2 FQGNSA. Here the CDR3 reads CASSPQGSKSPLHF. As DNA, the CDR3 is TGTGCCAGCAGCCCACAGGGAAGTAAATCACCCCTCCACTTT.

This clone was counted a single time. This chain links TRBV6-1 with TRBJ2-2; D gene ambiguous. This CDR3 region has 14 residues. The germline CDR1 and CDR2 sequences are MNHNS and SASEGT. V lost 8 bases and J lost 3, with 13 bases in between. The CDR3 DNA sequence: TGTGCCAGCCAGAGGATTCGGGACACCGGGGAGCTGTTTTTT. Its translation: CASQRIRDTGELFF.

This chain uses TRBV5-1 with TRBJ2-2, with D possibly matching TRBD1 (6 bases). Trimming stripped 4 bases from V and 4 bases from J, with 14 bases between. The germline V gene has CDR1 SGHRS and CDR2 YFSETQ. The CDR3 extends over 15 amino acids. CDR3 sequence: CASSRDTRGTGELFF. DNA for the CDR3: TGCGCCAGCAGCCGGGACACCCGAGGCACCGGGGAGCTGTTTTTT.

The chain carries TRBV19 and TRBJ1-5; a weak D match, TRBD1 (5 bases). V was shortened by 2 bases and J by 7 bases, with 9 bases between the two germline ends. Germline V lookup: CDR1 LNHDA, CDR2 SQIVND (reference sequence). The CDR3 extends over 13 amino acids. CDR3 sequence: CASSIQGSQPQHF. The CDR3 DNA reads TGTGCCAGTAGTATACAGGGAAGCCAGCCCCAGCATTTT.

This chain links TRBV9 with TRBJ2-7; D perhaps matches TRBD1 (6 bases). Trimming took off 0 bases at V and 2 bases at J, with 12 bases between the two ends. The germline CDR1 and CDR2 sequences are SGDLS and YYNGEE. The CDR3 totals 15 residues. The CDR3 DNA sequence: TGTGCCAGCAGCGTAGACGGGGACACGACCTACGAGCAGTACTTC. It is translated as CASSVDGDTTYEQYF. Using reference TRBV9 and TRBJ2-7 for the parts outside the CDR3, the full variable domain is DSGVTQTPKHLITATGQRVTLRCSPRSGDLSVYWYQQSLDQGLQFLIQYYNGEERAKGNILERFSAQQFPDLHSELNLSSLELGDSALYFCASSVDGDTTYEQYFGPGTRLTVT.

V is TRBV6-5 and J is TRBJ1-2; no definite D call. Deletions cut 6 bases from V and 2 bases from J, with 13 bases between. The V gene's germline CDR1 is MNHEY and CDR2 SVGAGI. The CDR3 is 14 amino acids. In DNA, the CDR3 is TGTGCCAGCAGGCCCATCGGGAGAAACTATGGCTACACCTTC. Translated: CASRPIGRNYGYTF.

The chain recombines TRBV5-6 with TRBJ1-3, with 9 bases aligning to TRBD1. From germline, CDR1 is SGHDT and CDR2 YYEEEE. The junction had 10 bases not matched to a gene; V was cut back by 0 bases and J by 0 bases. The CDR3 totals 19 residues. The CDR3 is CASSLAGGTGSSSGNTIYF. The DNA for the CDR3 is TGTGCCAGCAGCTTGGCCGGTGGGACAGGGAGTTCCTCTGGAAACACCATATATTTT.